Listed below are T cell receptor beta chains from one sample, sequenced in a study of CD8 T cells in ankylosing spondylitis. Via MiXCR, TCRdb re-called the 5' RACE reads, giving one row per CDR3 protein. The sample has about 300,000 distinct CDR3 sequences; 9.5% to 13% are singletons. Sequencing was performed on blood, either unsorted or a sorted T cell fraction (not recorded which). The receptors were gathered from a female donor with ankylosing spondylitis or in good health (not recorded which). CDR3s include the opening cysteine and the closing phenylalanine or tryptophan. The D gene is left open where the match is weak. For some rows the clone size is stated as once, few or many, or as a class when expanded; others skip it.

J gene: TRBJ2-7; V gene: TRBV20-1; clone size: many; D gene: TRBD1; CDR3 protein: CSARDLIRQGYEQYF
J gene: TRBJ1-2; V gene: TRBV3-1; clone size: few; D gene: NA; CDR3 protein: CASTLGRARSNYGYTF
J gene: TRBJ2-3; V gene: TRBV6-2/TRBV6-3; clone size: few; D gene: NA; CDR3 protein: CASSRGTQSTDTQYF
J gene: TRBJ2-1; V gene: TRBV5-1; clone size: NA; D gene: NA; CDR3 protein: CASRRGQNSYNEQFF
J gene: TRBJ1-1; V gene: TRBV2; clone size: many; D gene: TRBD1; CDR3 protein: CASGLGQIEAFF
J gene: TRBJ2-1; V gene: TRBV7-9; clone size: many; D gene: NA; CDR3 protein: CASSIIGGNEQFF
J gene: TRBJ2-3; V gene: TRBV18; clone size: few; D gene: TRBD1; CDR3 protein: CASSPRQGPSTDTQYF
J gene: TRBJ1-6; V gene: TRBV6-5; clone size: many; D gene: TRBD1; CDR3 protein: CASSYAGTANSPLHF
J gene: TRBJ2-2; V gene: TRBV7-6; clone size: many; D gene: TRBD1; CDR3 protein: CASSLPTGGRSTGELFF
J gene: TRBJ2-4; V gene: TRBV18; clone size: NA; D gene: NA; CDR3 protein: CASSPQRQPLAKNIQYF
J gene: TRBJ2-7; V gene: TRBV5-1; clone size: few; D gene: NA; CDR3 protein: CASQGSGEQYF
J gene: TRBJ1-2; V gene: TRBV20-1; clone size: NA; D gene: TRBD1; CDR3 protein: CSAPLFTGGAGNGYTF
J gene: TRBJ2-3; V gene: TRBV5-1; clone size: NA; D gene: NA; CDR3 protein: CASILVQEGTQYF
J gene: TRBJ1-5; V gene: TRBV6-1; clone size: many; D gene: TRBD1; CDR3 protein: CASSRGTGRPQHF
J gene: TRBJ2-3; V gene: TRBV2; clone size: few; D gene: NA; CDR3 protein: CASSGGGTQYF
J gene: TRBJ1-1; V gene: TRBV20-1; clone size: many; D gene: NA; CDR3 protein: CSARDQGSLNTEAFF
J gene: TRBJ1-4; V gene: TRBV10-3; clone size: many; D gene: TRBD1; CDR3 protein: CAISEGTGGEKLFF
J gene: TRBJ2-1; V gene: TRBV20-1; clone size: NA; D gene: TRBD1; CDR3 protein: CSASSLGQGNYNEQFF
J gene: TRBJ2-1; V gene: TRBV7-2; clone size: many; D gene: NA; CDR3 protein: CASSTGRLEQFF
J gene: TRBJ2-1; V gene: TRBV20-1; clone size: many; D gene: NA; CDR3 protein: CSAREGTLVRYEQFF
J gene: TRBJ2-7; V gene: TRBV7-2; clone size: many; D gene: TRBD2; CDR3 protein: CASSYHLAGGNEQYF
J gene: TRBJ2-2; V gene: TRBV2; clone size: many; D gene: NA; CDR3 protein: CASSAGIGELFF
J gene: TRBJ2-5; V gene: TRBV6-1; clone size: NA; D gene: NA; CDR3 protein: CASSEGLGKLATQYF
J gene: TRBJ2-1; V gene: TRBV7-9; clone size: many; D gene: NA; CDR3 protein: CASSPAGVSYNEQFF
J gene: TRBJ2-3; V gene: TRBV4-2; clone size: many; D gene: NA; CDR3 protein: CASSQGRGDTQYF
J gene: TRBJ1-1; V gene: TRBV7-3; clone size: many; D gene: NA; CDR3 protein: CASSAEVGAEAFF
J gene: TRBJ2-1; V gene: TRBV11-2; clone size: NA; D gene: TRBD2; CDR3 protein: CASRDLWGGNEQFF
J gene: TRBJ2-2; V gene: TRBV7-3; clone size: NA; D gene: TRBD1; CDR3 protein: CASSSGRDRGGGELFF
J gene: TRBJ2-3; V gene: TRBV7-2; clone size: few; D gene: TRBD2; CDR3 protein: CASSYKTSGGDTQYF
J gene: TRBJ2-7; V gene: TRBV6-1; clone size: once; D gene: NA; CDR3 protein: CAFNARAPDSYEQYF
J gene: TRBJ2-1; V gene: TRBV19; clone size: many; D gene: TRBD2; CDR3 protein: CASSIGLASYNEQFF
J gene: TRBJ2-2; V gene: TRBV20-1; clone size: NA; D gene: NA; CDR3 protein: CSASRLTGELFF
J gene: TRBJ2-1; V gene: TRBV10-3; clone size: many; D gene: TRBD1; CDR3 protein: CAISEHVGDRANEQFF
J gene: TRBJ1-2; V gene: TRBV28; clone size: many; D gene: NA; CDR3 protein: CASSDRTFYGYTF
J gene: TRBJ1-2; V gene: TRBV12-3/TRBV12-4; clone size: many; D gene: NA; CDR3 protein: CASRPGGSGYTF
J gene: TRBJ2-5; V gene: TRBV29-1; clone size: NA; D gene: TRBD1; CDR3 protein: CSVGGGQGETQYF
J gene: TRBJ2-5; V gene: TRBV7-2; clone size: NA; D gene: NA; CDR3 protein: CASSSTRAETQYF
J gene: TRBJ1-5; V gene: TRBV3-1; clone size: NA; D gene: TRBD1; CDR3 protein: CASSHGIGGQTGALIQPQHF
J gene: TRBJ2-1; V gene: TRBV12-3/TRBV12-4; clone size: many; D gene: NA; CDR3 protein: CASSHPGPYNEQFF
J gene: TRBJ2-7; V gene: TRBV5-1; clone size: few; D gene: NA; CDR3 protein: CASSLGATESYEQYF
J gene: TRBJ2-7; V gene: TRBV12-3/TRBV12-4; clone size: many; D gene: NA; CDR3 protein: CASREGLDEQYF
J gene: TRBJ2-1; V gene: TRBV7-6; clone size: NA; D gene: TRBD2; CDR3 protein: CASGGDSYNEQFF
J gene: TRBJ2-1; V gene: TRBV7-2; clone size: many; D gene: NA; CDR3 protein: CASSLAFSGDSYEQFF
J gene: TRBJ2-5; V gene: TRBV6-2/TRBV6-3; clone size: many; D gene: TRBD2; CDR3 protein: CASSYSSTGGIAETQYF
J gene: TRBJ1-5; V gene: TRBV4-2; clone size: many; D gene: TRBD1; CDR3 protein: CASSLSRDRGLSSNQPQHF
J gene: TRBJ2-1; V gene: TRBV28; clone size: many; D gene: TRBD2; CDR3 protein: CASRGTSGSIDEQFF
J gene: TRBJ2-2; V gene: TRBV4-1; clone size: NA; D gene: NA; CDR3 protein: CASSLLTASTGELFF
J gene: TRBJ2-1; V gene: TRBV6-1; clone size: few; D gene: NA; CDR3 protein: CASSLTKTSIYNEQFF
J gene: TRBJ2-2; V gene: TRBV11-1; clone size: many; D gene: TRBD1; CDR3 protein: CASSSRSTGALNTGELFF
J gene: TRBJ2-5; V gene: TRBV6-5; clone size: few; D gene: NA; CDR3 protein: CASSYKTGLVETQYF
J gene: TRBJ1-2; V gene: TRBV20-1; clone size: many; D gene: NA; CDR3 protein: CSARADASTF
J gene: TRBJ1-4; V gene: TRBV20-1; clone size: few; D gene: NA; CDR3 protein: CSASLYRNRVGEKLFF
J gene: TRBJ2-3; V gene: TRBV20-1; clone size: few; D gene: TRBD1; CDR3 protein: CSRNRDRSTDTQYF
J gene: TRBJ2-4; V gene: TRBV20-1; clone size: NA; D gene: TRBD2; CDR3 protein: CSARYREGAKNIQYF
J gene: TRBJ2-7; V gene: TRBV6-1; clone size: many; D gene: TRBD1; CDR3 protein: CASRRDSSYEQYF
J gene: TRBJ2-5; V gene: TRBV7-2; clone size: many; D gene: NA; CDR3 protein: CASSYGTQRETQYF
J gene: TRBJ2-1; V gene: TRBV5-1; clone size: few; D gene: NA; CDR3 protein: CASSFGGGNLQNEQFF
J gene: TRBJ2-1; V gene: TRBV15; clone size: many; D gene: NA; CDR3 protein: CATINHGSYNEQFF
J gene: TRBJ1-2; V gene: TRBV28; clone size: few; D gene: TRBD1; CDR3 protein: CASSLRTGRLSGYTF
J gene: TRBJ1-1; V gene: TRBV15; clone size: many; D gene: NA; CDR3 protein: CATSTGTNTEAFF